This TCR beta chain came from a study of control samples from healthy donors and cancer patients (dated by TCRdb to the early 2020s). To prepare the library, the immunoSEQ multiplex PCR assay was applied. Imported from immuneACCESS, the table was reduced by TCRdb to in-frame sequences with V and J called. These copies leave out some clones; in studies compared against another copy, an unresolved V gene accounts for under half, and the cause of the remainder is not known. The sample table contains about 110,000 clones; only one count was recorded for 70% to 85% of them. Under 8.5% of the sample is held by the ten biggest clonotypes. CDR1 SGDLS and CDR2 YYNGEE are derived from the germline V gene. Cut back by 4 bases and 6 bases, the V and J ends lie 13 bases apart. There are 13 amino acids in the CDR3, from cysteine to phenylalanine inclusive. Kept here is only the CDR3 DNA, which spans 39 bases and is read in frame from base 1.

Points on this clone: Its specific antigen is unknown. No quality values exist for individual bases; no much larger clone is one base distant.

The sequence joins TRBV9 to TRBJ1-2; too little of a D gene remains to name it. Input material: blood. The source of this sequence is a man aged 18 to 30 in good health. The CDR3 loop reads CASSFGGSNGYTF. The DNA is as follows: TGTGCCAGCAGCTTCGGAGGTTCCAATGGCTACACCTTC.